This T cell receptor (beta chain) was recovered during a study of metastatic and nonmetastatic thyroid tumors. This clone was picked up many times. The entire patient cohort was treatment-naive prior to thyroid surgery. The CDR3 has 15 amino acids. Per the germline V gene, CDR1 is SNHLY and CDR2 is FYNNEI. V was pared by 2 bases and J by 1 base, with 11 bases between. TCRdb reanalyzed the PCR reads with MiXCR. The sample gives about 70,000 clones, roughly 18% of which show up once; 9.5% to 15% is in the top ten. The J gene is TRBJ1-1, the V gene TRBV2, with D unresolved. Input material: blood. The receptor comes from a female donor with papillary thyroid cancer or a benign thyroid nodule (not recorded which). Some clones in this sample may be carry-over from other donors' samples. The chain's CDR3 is CASSEMPDRNTEAFF. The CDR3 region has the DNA TGTGCCAGCAGTGAAATGCCGGACCGGAACACTGAAGCTTTCTTT.